Presented here are 15 T cell receptor beta chains from one specimen sequenced in a study of T cells in Graves' hyperthyroidism and ophthalmopathy (dated by TCRdb to the late 2010s). Library prep was done by multiplex PCR. Sequencer: Illumina HiSeq 2000. The TCR beta CDR3 regions were amplified from the RNA transcripts. The first round of RT-PCR for the TCR CDR3 was performed with the HTBI primer set and the Qiagen OneStep RT-PCR kit. Using fastp trimming at Q25 and MiXCR clonotype assembly, TCRdb reanalyzed the public sequencing data and kept in-frame beta chains. All rows with the same CDR3 protein become a single entry with the most common DNA and genes. This sample lists roughly 200,000 distinct CDR3 sequences; approximately 20% were detected once. The ten largest make up 44% of the sample. Input material: blood. The receptors were gathered from a man in his forties or fifties with Graves' hyperthyroidism.

This clonotype was counted at least ten times. The J gene is TRBJ1-2, the V gene TRBV6-1; no firm D call. The CDR3 sequence is 13 residues long. Trimming stripped 6 bases from V and 3 bases from J, with 11 bases between. Germline assignment: CDR1 MNHNS and CDR2 SASEGT. The CDR3 DNA is TGTGCCAGCAGCTCCCACGGGGACTATGGCTACACCTTC. Translated: CASSSHGDYGYTF.

This clonotype was picked up many times. This chain uses TRBV5-1 with TRBJ2-7; maybe TRBD1 (5 bases). Per the germline V gene, CDR1 is SGHRS and CDR2 is YFSETQ. The CDR3 totals 16 residues. The V end was cut by 1 base, the J end by 0 bases, with 14 bases between. This chain's CDR3 is CASSLSQGSSSYEQYF. CDR3 coding DNA: TGCGCCAGCAGCTTGTCTCAGGGATCGAGCTCCTACGAGCAGTACTTC.

The V gene is TRBV6-2 or TRBV6-3, the J gene TRBJ2-1; possible D gene TRBD2, 5 bases. The CDR3 has 12 residues. Looked up from germline, CDR1 is MNHEY and CDR2 is SVGEGT. V lost 0 bases and J lost 9, with 6 bases in between. The CDR3 here is CASSYSRAEQFF. As DNA, the CDR3 is TGTGCCAGCAGTTACTCGAGGGCTGAGCAGTTCTTC.

The chain links TRBV30 to TRBJ2-1; perhaps TRBD1 as D (6 bases). CDR3 length: 12 residues. Germline V gene lookup returns CDR1 GTSNPN and CDR2 SVGIG (reference sequence). Trimming stripped 7 bases from V and 11 bases from J, with 18 bases between. The DNA of the CDR3 is TGTGCCTCTGGACTTATTGGGGGCAAGCAGTTCTTC. Protein product: CASGLIGGKQFF.

This clonotype was counted at least ten times. This chain joins TRBV20-1 and TRBJ2-7, with 9 bases matching TRBD1. Looked up from germline, CDR1 is DFQATT and CDR2 is SNEGSKA (reference sequence). The CDR3 spans 12 residues. V lost 5 bases, J lost 5 bases, and 4 bases stayed unmatched. CDR3 residues: CSAARDRDEQYF. The CDR3 DNA reads TGCAGTGCTGCCCGGGACAGGGACGAGCAGTACTTC.

V usage is TRBV4-2 and J usage is TRBJ2-3; TRBD2 aligns across 10 bases. The V and J ends lost 5 bases and 6 bases, in that order; junction bases with no gene match: 8. The germline V gene has CDR1 LGHNA and CDR2 YNFKEQ. This CDR3 spans 15 amino acids. The CDR3 loop is CASSERAGGDDTQYF. The CDR3 DNA is TGTGCCAGCAGCGAACGAGCGGGGGGGGACGATACGCAGTATTTT.

This clonotype turned up a few times. The chain is built from TRBV9 and TRBJ2-3; D is perhaps TRBD2 (7 bases). The ends were cut back, 0 bases at V and 5 bases at J, with 10 bases in the middle. This CDR3 comprises 14 residues. Germline CDR1 is SGDLS and CDR2 is YYNGEE. The CDR3 sequence is CASSVEGGGDTQYF. The CDR3 DNA sequence: TGTGCCAGCAGCGTAGAGGGGGGGGGAGATACGCAGTATTTT. Supplemented by reference TRBV9 and TRBJ2-3, the full variable domain reads DSGVTQTPKHLITATGQRVTLRCSPRSGDLSVYWYQQSLDQGLQFLIQYYNGEERAKGNILERFSAQQFPDLHSELNLSSLELGDSALYFCASSVEGGGDTQYFGPGTRLTVL.

This clonotype has ten or more counts. V usage is TRBV12-3 or TRBV12-4 and J usage is TRBJ2-5, with 7 positions matching TRBD2. The CDR3 consists of 14 residues. The ends lost 6 bases at V and 7 bases at J; junction bases unmatched: 11. The CDR3 bases are TGTGCCAGCAGCACGACGACTAGCTGGGCGACCCAGTACTTC. Residues: CASSTTTSWATQYF.

This clonotype was seen repeatedly, ten times or more. This rearrangement joins TRBV27 to TRBJ2-2, with D possibly matching TRBD1 (5 bases). The CDR3 runs to 17 residues. Trimming took 1 base from V and 0 from J, leaving 12 bases between them. Germline lookup yields CDR1 MNHEY and CDR2 SMNVEV (reference sequence). DNA for the CDR3: TGTGCCAGCAGTTTATACCCGACAGACGCGAACACCGGGGAGCTGTTTTTT. It yields the protein CASSLYPTDANTGELFF.

The table lists this clonotype with many counts. V is TRBV7-2 and J is TRBJ1-4; D remains ambiguous. The germline V gene encodes CDR1 SGHTA and CDR2 FQGNSA. Trimming removed 5 bases at V and 4 bases at J, with 14 bases between. The CDR3 spans 15 residues. The CDR3 protein is CASSPDRPSNEKLFF. Written as DNA, the CDR3 is TGTGCCAGCAGCCCTGACCGCCCAAGTAATGAAAAACTGTTTTTT.

This clonotype was seen a few times. The chain is built from TRBV6-1 and TRBJ2-3; 10 nucleotides match TRBD2. The ends lost 4 bases at V and 3 bases at J; junction bases unmatched: 7. Per germline, CDR1 MNHNS and CDR2 SASEGT. The CDR3 loop spans 16 amino acids. The CDR3 nucleotides are TGTGCCAGCAGTGCCCAACTAGCGGGGAGGACAGATACGCAGTATTTT. Protein sequence: CASSAQLAGRTDTQYF.

There are many counts of this clonotype. The chain has TRBV29-1 and TRBJ2-1; D not resolved. Trimming removed 4 bases from V and 8 bases from J, with 12 bases in between. The CDR3 contains 12 residues. The germline V gene has CDR1 SQVTM and CDR2 ANQGSEA. The DNA for the CDR3 is TGCAGCGTTGCCCCAAATATGGATGAGCAGTTCTTC. Protein: CSVAPNMDEQFF.

This clonotype was seen only a few times. V is TRBV6-1 and J is TRBJ1-1; tentatively, D is TRBD1 (5 bases). The CDR3 covers 13 residues. Germline lookup yields CDR1 MNHNS and CDR2 SASEGT. V dropped 9 bases and J dropped 6 bases, with 17 bases sitting between them. In nucleotides, the CDR3 is TGTGCCAGTGGGGGAGGCATTTGGGCTGAAGCTTTCTTT. It codes for CASGGGIWAEAFF.

This clonotype was observed at least ten times. The chain combines TRBV10-3 with TRBJ1-1, with TRBD1 identical over 8 bases. The CDR3 loop spans 14 amino acids. Trimming removed 6 bases from V and 6 bases from J; junction bases left unmatched: 9. Germline V lookup: CDR1 ENHRY, CDR2 SYGVKD. CDR3 bases: TGTGCCATCAGCAACAGGGGGGCCGGCGCTGAAGCTTTCTTT. As protein: CAISNRGAGAEAFF.

The chain recombines TRBV18 with TRBJ1-4; D call uncertain. Trimming pared 2 bases from V and 7 bases from J, leaving 8 bases between. CDR1 is KGHSH, CDR2 LQKENI, per germline. The CDR3 is 13 amino acids. The CDR3 nucleotides are TGTGCCAGCTCACCAAGTTGGGGTGAAAAACTGTTTTTT. It codes for CASSPSWGEKLFF.